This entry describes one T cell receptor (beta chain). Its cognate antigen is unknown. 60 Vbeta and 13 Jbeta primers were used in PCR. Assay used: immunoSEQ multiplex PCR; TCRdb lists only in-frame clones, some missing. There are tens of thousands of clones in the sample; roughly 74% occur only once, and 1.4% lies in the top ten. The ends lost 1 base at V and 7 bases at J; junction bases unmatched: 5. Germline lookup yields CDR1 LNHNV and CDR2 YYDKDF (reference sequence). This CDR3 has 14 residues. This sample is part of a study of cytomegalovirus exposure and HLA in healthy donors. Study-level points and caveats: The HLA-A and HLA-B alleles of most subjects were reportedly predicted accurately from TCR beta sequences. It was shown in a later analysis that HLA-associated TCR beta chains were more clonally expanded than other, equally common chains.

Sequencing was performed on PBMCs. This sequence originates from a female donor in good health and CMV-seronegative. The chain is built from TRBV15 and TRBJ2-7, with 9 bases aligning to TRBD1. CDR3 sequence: CATSRGDREGEQYF. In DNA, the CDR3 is TGTGCCACCAGCAGAGGGGACAGGGAGGGAGAGCAGTACTTC. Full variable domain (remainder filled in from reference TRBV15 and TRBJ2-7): DAMVIQNPRYQVTQFGKPVTLSCSQTLNHNVMYWYQQKSSQAPKLLFHYYDKDFNNEADTPDNFQSRRPNTSFCFLDIRSPGLGDTAMYLCATSRGDREGEQYFGPGTRLTVT.